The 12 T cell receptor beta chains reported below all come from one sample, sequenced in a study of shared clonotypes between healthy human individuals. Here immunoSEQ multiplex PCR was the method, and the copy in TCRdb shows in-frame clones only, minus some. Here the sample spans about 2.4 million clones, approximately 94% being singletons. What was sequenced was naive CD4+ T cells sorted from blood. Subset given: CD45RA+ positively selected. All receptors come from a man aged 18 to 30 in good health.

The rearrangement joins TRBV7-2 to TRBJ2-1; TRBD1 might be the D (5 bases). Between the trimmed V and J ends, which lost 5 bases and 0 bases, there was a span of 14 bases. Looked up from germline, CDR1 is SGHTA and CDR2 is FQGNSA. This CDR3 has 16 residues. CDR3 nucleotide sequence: TGTGCCAGCAGCCCCAACCGACAGCTCTCCTACAATGAGCAGTTCTTC. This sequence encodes CASSPNRQLSYNEQFF. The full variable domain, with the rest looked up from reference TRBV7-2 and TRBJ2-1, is GAGVSQSPSNKVTEKGKDVELRCDPISGHTALYWYRQSLGQGLEFLIYFQGNSAPDKSGLPSDRFSAERTGGSVSTLTIQRTQQEDSAVYLCASSPNRQLSYNEQFFGPGTRLTVL.

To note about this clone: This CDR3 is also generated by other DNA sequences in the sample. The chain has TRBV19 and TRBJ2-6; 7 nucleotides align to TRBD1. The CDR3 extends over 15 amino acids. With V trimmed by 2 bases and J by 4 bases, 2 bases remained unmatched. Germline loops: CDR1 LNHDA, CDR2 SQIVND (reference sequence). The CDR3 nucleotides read TGTGCCAGTAGTATAACAGGGGCCGGGGCCAACGTCCTGACTTTC. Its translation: CASSITGAGANVLTF.

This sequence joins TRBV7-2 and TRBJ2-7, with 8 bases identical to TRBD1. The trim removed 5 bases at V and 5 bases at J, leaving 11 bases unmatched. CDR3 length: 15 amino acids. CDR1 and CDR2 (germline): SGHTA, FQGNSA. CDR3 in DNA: TGTGCCAGCAGCCCTGGAACAGGGGGGATTAACGAGCAGTACTTC. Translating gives CASSPGTGGINEQYF.

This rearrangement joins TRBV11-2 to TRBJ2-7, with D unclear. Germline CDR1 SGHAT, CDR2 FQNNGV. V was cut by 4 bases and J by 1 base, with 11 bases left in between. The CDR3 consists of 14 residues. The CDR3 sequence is CASSWDQGSYEQYF. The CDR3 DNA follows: TGTGCCAGCAGCTGGGATCAAGGATCCTACGAGCAGTACTTC.

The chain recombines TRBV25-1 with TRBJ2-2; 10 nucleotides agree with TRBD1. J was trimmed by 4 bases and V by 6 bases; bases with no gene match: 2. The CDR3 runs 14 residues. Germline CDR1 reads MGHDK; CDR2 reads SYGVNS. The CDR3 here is CASRGTGATGELFF. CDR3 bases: TGTGCCAGCAGGGGGACAGGGGCCACCGGGGAGCTGTTTTTT.

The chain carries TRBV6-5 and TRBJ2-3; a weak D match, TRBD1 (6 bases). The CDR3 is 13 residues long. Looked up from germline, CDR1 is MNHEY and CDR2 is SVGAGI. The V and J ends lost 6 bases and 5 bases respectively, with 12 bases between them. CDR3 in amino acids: CASSRGHQDTQYF. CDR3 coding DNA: TGTGCCAGCAGCCGGGGACACCAAGATACGCAGTATTTT.

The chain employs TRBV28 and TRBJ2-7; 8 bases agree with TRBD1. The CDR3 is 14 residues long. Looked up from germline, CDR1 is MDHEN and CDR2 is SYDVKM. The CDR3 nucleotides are TGTGCTTCCCTCGGGACAGGTTTATCCTACGAGCAGTACTTC. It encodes CASLGTGLSYEQYF.

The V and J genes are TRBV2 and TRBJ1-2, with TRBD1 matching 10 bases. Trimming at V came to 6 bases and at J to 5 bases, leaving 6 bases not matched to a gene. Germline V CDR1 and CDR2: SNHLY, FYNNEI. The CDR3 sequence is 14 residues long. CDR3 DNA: TGTGCCAGCAGCGGACAGGGGGGAGAGTATGGCTACACCTTC. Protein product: CASSGQGGEYGYTF. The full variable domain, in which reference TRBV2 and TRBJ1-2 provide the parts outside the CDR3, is EPEVTQTPSHQVTQMGQEVILRCVPISNHLYFYWYRQILGQKVEFLVSFYNNEISEKSEIFDDQFSVERPDGSNFTLKIRSTKLEDSAMYFCASSGQGGEYGYTFGSGTRLTVV.

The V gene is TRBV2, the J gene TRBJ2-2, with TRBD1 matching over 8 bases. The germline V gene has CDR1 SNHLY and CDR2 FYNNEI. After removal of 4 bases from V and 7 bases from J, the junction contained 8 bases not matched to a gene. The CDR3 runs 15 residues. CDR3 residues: CASSVRQGAGGELFF. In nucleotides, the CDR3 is TGTGCCAGCAGTGTTCGTCAGGGGGCGGGCGGGGAGCTGTTTTTT.

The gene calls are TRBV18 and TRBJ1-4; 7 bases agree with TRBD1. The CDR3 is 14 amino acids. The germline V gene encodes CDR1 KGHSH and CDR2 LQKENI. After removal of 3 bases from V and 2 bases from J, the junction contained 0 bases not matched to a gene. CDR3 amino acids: CASSPTGTNEKLFF. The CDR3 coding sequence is TGTGCCAGCTCACCGACAGGGACTAATGAAAAACTGTTTTTT. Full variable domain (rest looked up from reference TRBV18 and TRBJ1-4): NAGVMQNPRHLVRRRGQEARLRCSPMKGHSHVYWYRQLPEEGLKFMVYLQKENIIDESGMPKERFSAEFPKEGPSILRIQQVVRGDSAAYFCASSPTGTNEKLFFGSGTQLSVL.

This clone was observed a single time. This CDR3 is CASGRREFEQFF. The CDR3 region has the DNA TGTGCTAGTGGCCGGCGGGAGTTTGAGCAGTTCTTC. The rearrangement uses TRBV12-5 and TRBJ2-1; TRBD2 agrees at 7 bases. Trimming cost V 6 bases and J 9 bases; bases outside gene matches: 5. CDR3 size: 12 residues. The V gene's germline CDR1 is LGHNT and CDR2 FRNRAP.

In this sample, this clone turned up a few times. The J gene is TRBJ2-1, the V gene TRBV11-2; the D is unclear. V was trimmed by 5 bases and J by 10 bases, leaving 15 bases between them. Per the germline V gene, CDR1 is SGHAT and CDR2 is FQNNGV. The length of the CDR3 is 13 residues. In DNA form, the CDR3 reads TGTGCCAGCAGCCTACCAGCACGAGTCGAGCAGTTCTTC. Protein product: CASSLPARVEQFF.